Sequencing of this T cell receptor beta chain was carried out in a study of response to subunit inactivated influenza vaccine. Study-level findings and limits: There was a suggestion from the authors that each seasonal influenza vaccination recruits few new T cells.

On this clonotype itself: What it binds is not known.

V was trimmed by 2 bases and J by 5 bases, leaving 4 bases between them. The CDR3 contains 13 residues. TCRdb recomputed calls from the RT-PCR reads with MiXCR, one row per CDR3 protein. This sample carries a few hundred thousand distinct CDR3 sequences, about 20% of them seen once, and the ten largest clones take about a tenth. The TCR originated in a man in his fifties or sixties who received an inactivated influenza vaccine. Sequencing used PBMCs from blood, obtained less than 22 months after vaccination. The chain couples TRBV12-3 or TRBV12-4 to TRBJ1-6; D is unresolved. DNA for the CDR3: TGTGCCAGCAGTTTATATAATAATTCACCCCTCCACTTT. Its protein is CASSLYNNSPLHF.